This T cell receptor beta chain was captured in a study of blood T cell repertoires in COVID-19. Looking at the study overall: From the United States, Italy and Spain came samples of acute and convalescent COVID-19. The cDNA or gDNA used as material had been derived from T cells, B-cell-depleted T cells, or PBMCs.

V lost 8 bases, J lost 5 bases, and 11 bases stayed unmatched. The CDR3 covers 15 residues. Germline assignment: CDR1 SNHLY and CDR2 FYNNEI. Source study methods: Reference gene primer amplification gave nucleated cell count estimates. The data were produced by immunoSEQ multiplex PCR, yet TCRdb's version contains in-frame clones alone and is incomplete. V, J and clone size reflect that table, while D and trimming were determined from the DNA. The sample includes 250,000 or so clones, roughly 85% of them seen just once. The sequence was obtained from a man aged 18 to 30 with active or convalescent COVID-19. The sequencing input was peripheral blood. The chain is built from TRBV2 and TRBJ2-3, with TRBD2 matching 9 bases. Here the CDR3 reads CASRLAGEGLDTQYF. The CDR3 DNA sequence: TGTGCCAGCCGATTAGCGGGAGAAGGGCTAGATACGCAGTATTTT.